Given below is one T cell receptor (beta chain) in context. The record originates from a study of CD8+CD57+ T cells in acquired aplastic anemia. Profiling that covered TCR beta VDJ and CDR3 relied on genomic DNA as its template. TCRdb analysed the reads with MiXCR anew, one entry per CDR3 protein. The table includes about 170,000 distinct CDR3 sequences, about 45% detected once. The sequenced patients had an expansion of CD8+CD57+ cells seen by flow cytometry. This clonotype was obtained from a human donor with aplastic anemia. The sample taken for sequencing was sorted CD4+, CD8+, or CD8+CD57+ T cells (not recorded which) from PBMCs.

CDR3 loop: CASSSQWLRNEQFF. The CDR3 DNA reads as TGTGCCAGCAGTTCTCAGTGGTTGCGCAATGAGCAGTTCTTC. The chain links TRBV7-8 to TRBJ2-1, with D uncertain. The CDR3 length is 14 residues. V was shortened by 6 bases and J by 6 bases, with 15 bases between the two germline ends. CDR1 is SGHVS, CDR2 FQNEAQ, per germline.